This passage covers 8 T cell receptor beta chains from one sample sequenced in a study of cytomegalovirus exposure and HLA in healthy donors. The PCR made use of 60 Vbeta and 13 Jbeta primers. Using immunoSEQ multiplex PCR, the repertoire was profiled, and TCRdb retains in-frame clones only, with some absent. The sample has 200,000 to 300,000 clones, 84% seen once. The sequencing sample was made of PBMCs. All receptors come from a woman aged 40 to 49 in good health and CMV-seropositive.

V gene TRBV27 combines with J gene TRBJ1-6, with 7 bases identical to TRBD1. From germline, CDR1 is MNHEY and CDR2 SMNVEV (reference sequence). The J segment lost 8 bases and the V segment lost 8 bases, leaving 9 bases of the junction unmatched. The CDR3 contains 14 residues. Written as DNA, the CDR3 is TGTGCCAGCCACTTTCAGGGGGAGGATTCACCCCTCCACTTT. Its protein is CASHFQGEDSPLHF.

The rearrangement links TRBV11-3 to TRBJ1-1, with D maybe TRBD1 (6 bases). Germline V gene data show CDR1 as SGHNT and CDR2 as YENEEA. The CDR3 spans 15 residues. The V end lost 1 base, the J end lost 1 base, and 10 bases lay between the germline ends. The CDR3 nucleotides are TGTGCCAGCAGCTTAGGTCCAGGGGAGAACACTGAAGCTTTCTTT. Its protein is CASSLGPGENTEAFF. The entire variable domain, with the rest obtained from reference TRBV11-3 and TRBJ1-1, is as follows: EAGVVQSPRYKIIEKKQPVAFWCNPISGHNTLYWYLQNLGQGPELLIRYENEEAVDDSQLPKDRFSAERLKGVDSTLKIQPAELGDSAVYLCASSLGPGENTEAFFGQGTRLTVV.

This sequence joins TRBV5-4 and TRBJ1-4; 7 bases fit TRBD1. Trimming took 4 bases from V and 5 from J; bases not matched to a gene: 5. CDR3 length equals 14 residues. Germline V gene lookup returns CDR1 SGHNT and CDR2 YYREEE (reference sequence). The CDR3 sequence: CASSPGTENEKLFF. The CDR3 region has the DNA TGTGCCAGCAGCCCCGGGACAGAGAATGAAAAACTGTTTTTT. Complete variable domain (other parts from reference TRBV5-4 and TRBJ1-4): ETGVTQSPTHLIKTRGQQVTLRCSSQSGHNTVSWYQQALGQGPQFIFQYYREEENGRGNFPPRFSGLQFPNYSSELNVNALELDDSALYLCASSPGTENEKLFFGSGTQLSVL.

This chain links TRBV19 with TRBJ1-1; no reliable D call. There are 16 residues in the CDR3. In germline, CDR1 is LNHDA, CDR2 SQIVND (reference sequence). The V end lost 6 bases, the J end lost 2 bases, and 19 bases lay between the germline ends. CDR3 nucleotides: TGTGCCAGTAGCCTCCAGACCGGGAGCCTAAACACTGAAGCTTTCTTT. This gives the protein CASSLQTGSLNTEAFF.

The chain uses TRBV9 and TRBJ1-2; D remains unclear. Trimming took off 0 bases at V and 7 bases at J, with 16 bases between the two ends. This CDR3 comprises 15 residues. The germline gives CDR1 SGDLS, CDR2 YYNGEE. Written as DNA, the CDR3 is TGTGCCAGCAGCGTAGTAGAGGGTCGTAATGGTGGCTACACCTTC. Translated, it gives CASSVVEGRNGGYTF.

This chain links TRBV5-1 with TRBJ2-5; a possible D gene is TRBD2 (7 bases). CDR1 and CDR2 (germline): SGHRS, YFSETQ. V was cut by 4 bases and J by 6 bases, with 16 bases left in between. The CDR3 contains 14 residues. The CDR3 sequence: CASSANGGAKTQYF. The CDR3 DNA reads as TGCGCCAGCAGCGCAAATGGGGGGGCAAAGACCCAGTACTTC.

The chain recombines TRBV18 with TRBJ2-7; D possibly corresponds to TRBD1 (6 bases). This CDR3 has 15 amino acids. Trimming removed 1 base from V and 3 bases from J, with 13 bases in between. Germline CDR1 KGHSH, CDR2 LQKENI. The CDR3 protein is CASSPQPGDFYEQYF. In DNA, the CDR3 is TGTGCCAGCTCACCACAGCCAGGGGATTTCTACGAGCAGTACTTC.

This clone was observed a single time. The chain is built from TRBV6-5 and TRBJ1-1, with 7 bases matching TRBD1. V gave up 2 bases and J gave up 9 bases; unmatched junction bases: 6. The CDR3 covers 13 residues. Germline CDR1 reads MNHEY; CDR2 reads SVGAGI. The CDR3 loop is CASSYLQGEKAFF. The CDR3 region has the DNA TGTGCCAGCAGTTACCTCCAGGGGGAGAAAGCTTTCTTT.